A single sample gave rise to the 10 T cell receptor beta chains below, sequenced in a study of cytomegalovirus exposure and HLA in healthy donors. Profiled with immunoSEQ multiplex PCR; TCRdb holds only in-frame clones, not every one. This sample has over 200,000 clones, with around 90% found just once. The sequenced sample was PBMCs. The origin of the receptors is a woman aged 30 to 39 in good health and CMV-seronegative.

The rearrangement joins TRBV4-1 to TRBJ1-1, with D maybe TRBD1 (5 bases). V lost 1 base and J lost 0, with 12 bases in between. The germline V gene encodes CDR1 MGHRA and CDR2 YSYEKL. The CDR3 has 16 amino acids. This chain's CDR3 is CASSQGGRGMNTEAFF. Written as DNA, the CDR3 is TGCGCCAGCAGCCAAGGGGGGAGGGGCATGAACACTGAAGCTTTCTTT.

The DNA for the CDR3 is TGCGCCAGCAGCCAAGACCTCAGGGGGTACGAGCAGTACTTC. Translating it yields CASSQDLRGYEQYF. This rearrangement joins TRBV4-3 to TRBJ2-7, with TRBD1 matching over 7 bases. CDR1 and CDR2 from the germline V gene are LGHNA and YSLEER. With V trimmed by 0 bases and J by 4 bases, 3 bases remained unmatched. This CDR3 comprises 14 residues.

This rearrangement joins TRBV6-6 to TRBJ2-1; D gene unclear. CDR1 is MNHNY, CDR2 SVGAGI, per germline (reference sequence). This CDR3 has 11 residues. Trimming pared 8 bases from V and 6 bases from J, leaving 8 bases between. The CDR3, as DNA: TGTGCCAGCCAGAGTCCCAATGAGCAGTTCTTC. Translation gives CASQSPNEQFF.

The genes are TRBV28 and TRBJ1-1; D possibly corresponds to TRBD1 (5 bases). V lost 4 bases and J 5 bases, leaving 14 bases between the germline ends. Germline loops: CDR1 MDHEN, CDR2 SYDVKM. CDR3 length: 14 amino acids. CDR3: CASSSVGARTEAFF. CDR3 DNA sequence: TGTGCCAGCAGTTCTGTCGGGGCGAGGACTGAAGCTTTCTTT. Using reference TRBV28 and TRBJ1-1 for the parts outside the CDR3, the full variable domain is DVKVTQSSRYLVKRTGEKVFLECVQDMDHENMFWYRQDPGLGLRLIYFSYDVKMKEKGDIPEGYSVSREKKERFSLILESASTNQTSMYLCASSSVGARTEAFFGQGTRLTVV.

The rearrangement joins TRBV7-8 to TRBJ1-1, with D perhaps matching TRBD1 (5 bases). V lost 5 bases and J 1 base, leaving 14 bases between the germline ends. Germline assignment: CDR1 SGHVS and CDR2 FQNEAQ. The CDR3 is made up of 15 amino acids. As DNA, the CDR3 is TGTGCCAGCAGCAACGCCGGGACCGGGAACACTGAAGCTTTCTTT. Translating gives CASSNAGTGNTEAFF.

This chain connects TRBV11-3 to TRBJ2-4; 8 positions match TRBD1. This CDR3 region has 15 residues. From germline, CDR1 is SGHNT and CDR2 YENEEA. V dropped 4 bases and J dropped 6; count of bases not matched to a gene: 8. The CDR3 region has the DNA TGTGCCAGCAGCTCCTTTGACAGGGGAGGAAACATTCAGTACTTC. Protein product: CASSSFDRGGNIQYF.

The CDR3 region has the DNA TGTGCCAGCAGGGTAGCGGGAGGGCAGGGAAACATTCAGTACTTC. Translated: CASRVAGGQGNIQYF. The rearrangement joins TRBV2 to TRBJ2-4; 11 nucleotides match TRBD2. Trimming took 6 bases from V and 6 from J; bases not matched to a gene: 7. The CDR3 runs to 15 residues. The V gene's germline CDR1 is SNHLY and CDR2 FYNNEI.

The chain joins TRBV5-6 to TRBJ2-3; D remains unclear. CDR3 length equals 16 residues. V shed 0 bases and J shed 4 bases, with 15 bases lying between them. Germline assignment: CDR1 SGHDT and CDR2 YYEEEE. This CDR3 is CASSLVRVSGSDTQYF. As DNA, the CDR3 is TGTGCCAGCAGCTTGGTTAGAGTAAGTGGATCAGATACGCAGTATTTT. Supplemented by reference TRBV5-6 and TRBJ2-3, the full variable domain reads DAGVTQSPTHLIKTRGQQVTLRCSPKSGHDTVSWYQQALGQGPQFIFQYYEEEERQRGNFPDRFSGHQFPNYSSELNVNALLLGDSALYLCASSLVRVSGSDTQYFGPGTRLTVL.

This chain links TRBV19 with TRBJ2-5; TRBD1 agrees at 7 bases. The CDR3 extends over 13 amino acids. Germline assignment: CDR1 LNHDA and CDR2 SQIVND (reference sequence). The V and J ends lost 6 bases and 1 base, in that order; junction bases with no gene match: 2. CDR3 nucleotide sequence: TGTGCCAGTAGACCAGGGGGCCAAGAGACCCAGTACTTC. This translates into CASRPGGQETQYF.

The rearrangement links TRBV10-2 to TRBJ2-3; no clear D gene. The CDR3 covers 12 residues. The germline V gene encodes CDR1 WSHSY and CDR2 SAAADI. Trimming took 0 bases from V and 6 from J, leaving 4 bases between them. The DNA of the CDR3 is TGCGCCAGCAGTGAGTCTTTGGATACGCAGTATTTT. Translating it yields CASSESLDTQYF.